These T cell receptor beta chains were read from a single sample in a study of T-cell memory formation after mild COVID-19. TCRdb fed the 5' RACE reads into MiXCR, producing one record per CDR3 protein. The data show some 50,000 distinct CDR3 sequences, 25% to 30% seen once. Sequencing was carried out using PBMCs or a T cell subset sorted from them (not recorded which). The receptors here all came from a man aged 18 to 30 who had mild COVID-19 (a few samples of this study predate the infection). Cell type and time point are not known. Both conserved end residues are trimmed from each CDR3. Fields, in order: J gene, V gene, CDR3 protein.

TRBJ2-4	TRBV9	ASSKGGQDIQY
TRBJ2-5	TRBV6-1	AGRQTGRETQY
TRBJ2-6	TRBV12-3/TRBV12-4	ASSPPAFGANVLT
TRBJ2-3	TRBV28	ASSLSTTDTQY
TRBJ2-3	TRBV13	ASSLALAGVWNTQY
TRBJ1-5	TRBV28	ASSFAGQPQH
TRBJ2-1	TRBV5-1	ASLGGSQNEQF
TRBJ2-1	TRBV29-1	SVIDTSSYNEQF
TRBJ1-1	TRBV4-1	ASSQVGQVNTEAF
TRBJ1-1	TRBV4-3	ASSYSRALTEAF
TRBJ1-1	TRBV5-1	ASAPGRNTEAF
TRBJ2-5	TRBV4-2	ASSQDDETQY
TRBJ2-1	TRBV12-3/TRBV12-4	ASGSDRGSAEQF
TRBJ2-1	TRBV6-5	ASRGERGNEQF
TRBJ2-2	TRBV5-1	ASSPTGRTGELF